One sample yielded the 20 T cell receptor beta chains listed below, sequenced in a study of shared clonotypes between healthy human individuals. Clones were read by immunoSEQ multiplex PCR, and TCRdb kept only the in-frame ones, dropping some. Of approximately 1,500,000 clones listed, 95% to 97% are singletons. Sample: naive CD4+ T cells sorted from blood. Sample subset: CD45RA+ positively selected. These receptors all come from a man aged 25-45 years in good health.

The V gene is TRBV5-4, the J gene TRBJ2-5; D is ambiguous. CDR3 size: 14 residues. CDR1 is SGHNT, CDR2 YYREEE, per germline (reference sequence). Trimming cost V 0 bases and J 0 bases, with 6 bases left between them. The chain's CDR3 is CASSLDTNQETQYF. CDR3 DNA sequence: TGTGCCAGCAGCTTGGACACTAACCAAGAGACCCAGTACTTC.

Only one count was recorded for this clone. The V call is TRBV18, the J call TRBJ2-5; no clear D. The germline V gene has CDR1 KGHSH and CDR2 LQKENI. V shed 0 bases and J shed 3 bases, with 5 bases lying between them. The CDR3 has 13 amino acids. The CDR3 region is CASSPPQKETQYF. DNA for the CDR3: TGTGCCAGCTCACCACCGCAGAAAGAGACCCAGTACTTC. Drawing the rest from reference TRBV18 and TRBJ2-5, the complete variable domain is NAGVMQNPRHLVRRRGQEARLRCSPMKGHSHVYWYRQLPEEGLKFMVYLQKENIIDESGMPKERFSAEFPKEGPSILRIQQVVRGDSAAYFCASSPPQKETQYFGPGTRLLVL.

V gene TRBV5-4 combines with J gene TRBJ2-1; weak D call: TRBD1 (5 bases). Looked up from germline, CDR1 is SGHNT and CDR2 is YYREEE (reference sequence). The length of the CDR3 is 15 residues. V was shortened by 3 bases and J by 7 bases, with 17 bases between the two germline ends. The CDR3 region is CASSYNPTVGNEQFF. CDR3 DNA: TGTGCCAGCAGCTACAACCCGACAGTTGGTAATGAGCAGTTCTTC.

The rearrangement uses TRBV23-1 and TRBJ2-1, with unresolved D. TRBV23-1 is filed as an ORF, its function uncertain. V was pared by 4 bases and J by 9 bases, with 7 bases between. The CDR3 totals 11 residues. The CDR3 sequence is CASSLGGEQFF. In DNA, the CDR3 is TGCGCCAGCAGTCTTGGTGGTGAGCAGTTCTTC.

The chain links TRBV11-2 to TRBJ2-1; tentative D call: TRBD2 (5 bases). CDR1 SGHAT and CDR2 FQNNGV come from the germline V gene. The CDR3 has 13 residues. Trimming removed 3 bases at V and 8 bases at J, with 11 bases between. The CDR3 DNA follows: TGTGCCAGCAGCTTTTTTGAGGGCCATGAGCAGTTCTTC. This encodes CASSFFEGHEQFF.

The chain recombines TRBV19 with TRBJ2-4; TRBD1 matches 7 bases. V was pared by 8 bases and J by 4 bases, with 8 bases of the junction left unmatched. Germline CDR1 reads LNHDA; CDR2 reads SQIVND (reference sequence). The CDR3 is 14 residues long. CDR3 loop: CASEHRDRKNIQYF. Here the CDR3 DNA reads TGTGCCAGTGAACACCGGGACAGAAAAAACATTCAGTACTTC.

V and J are TRBV15 and TRBJ2-7; D is unclear. Germline values: CDR1 LNHNV, CDR2 YYDKDF (reference sequence). The CDR3 length is 13 residues. Trimming pared 5 bases from V and 6 bases from J, leaving 14 bases between. The CDR3: CATSEQPLLEQYF. CDR3 bases: TGTGCCACCAGCGAGCAACCACTTCTCGAGCAGTACTTC.

This sequence joins TRBV14 and TRBJ2-5; unclear D gene. From germline, CDR1 is SGHDN and CDR2 FVKESK. CDR3 size: 12 residues. V lost 0 bases and J 5 bases, leaving 4 bases between the germline ends. The CDR3 sequence is CASSQDFETQYF. The CDR3 nucleotides are TGTGCCAGCAGCCAAGATTTCGAGACCCAGTACTTC.

The J gene is TRBJ2-7, the V gene TRBV28; 10 positions agree with TRBD1. J was trimmed by 1 base and V by 10 bases; bases with no gene match: 7. CDR1 MDHEN and CDR2 SYDVKM come from the germline V gene. The CDR3 length is 14 residues. The CDR3 DNA sequence: TGTGCCATAAAAAAGGGACAGGGGTCCTACGAGCAGTACTTC. Translation: CAIKKGQGSYEQYF.

For the CDR3, the DNA is TGTGCCAGCAGTAGACCGGGACAGTATGAAAAACTGTTTTTT. Protein sequence: CASSRPGQYEKLFF. J is TRBJ1-4 and V is TRBV28, with 7 bases aligning to TRBD1. After removal of 5 bases from V and 6 bases from J, the junction contained 6 bases not matched to a gene. The CDR3 is 14 residues long. Germline V gene lookup returns CDR1 MDHEN and CDR2 SYDVKM.

The rearrangement joins TRBV7-8 to TRBJ2-5, with D possibly being TRBD2 (5 bases). CDR1 and CDR2 (germline): SGHVS, FQNEAQ. CDR3 length equals 14 residues. Deletions cut 1 base from V and 2 bases from J, with 8 bases between. This CDR3 reads CASSLGTGQETQYF. In nucleotides, the CDR3 is TGTGCCAGCAGCTTAGGCACGGGACAAGAGACCCAGTACTTC.

The chain uses TRBV5-4 and TRBJ2-7, with TRBD2 matching 14 bases. V trimming: 0 bases; J trimming: 3 bases; junction bases outside the gene matches: 5. Looked up from germline, CDR1 is SGHNT and CDR2 is YYREEE (reference sequence). CDR3 length: 17 amino acids. The CDR3 nucleotides are TGTGCCAGCAGCTTGGAGACTAGCGGGAGGGCTGACTACGAGCAGTACTTC. Encoded protein: CASSLETSGRADYEQYF.

The chain uses TRBV6-1 and TRBJ2-7; D is uncertain. The V and J ends lost 5 bases and 2 bases respectively, with 13 bases between them. The CDR3 loop spans 14 amino acids. Germline V gives CDR1 MNHNS, CDR2 SASEGT. The CDR3 nucleotides are TGTGCCAGCAGTACCGACACCATGACCTACGAGCAGTACTTC. Encoded protein: CASSTDTMTYEQYF.

This chain links TRBV5-4 with TRBJ2-1, with 10 bases lining up with TRBD2. The CDR3 contains 17 residues. After removal of 4 bases from V and 3 bases from J, the junction contained 10 bases not matched to a gene. Germline V CDR1 and CDR2: SGHNT, YYREEE (reference sequence). DNA of the CDR3: TGTGCCAGCAGCGACGATGGGCTAGCGGGAGTCTACAATGAGCAGTTCTTC. Translation gives CASSDDGLAGVYNEQFF. Together with reference TRBV5-4 and TRBJ2-1, the CDR3 gives the full variable domain: ETGVTQSPTHLIKTRGQQVTLRCSSQSGHNTVSWYQQALGQGPQFIFQYYREEENGRGNFPPRFSGLQFPNYSSELNVNALELDDSALYLCASSDDGLAGVYNEQFFGPGTRLTVL.

V is TRBV15 and J is TRBJ2-7; a possible D gene is TRBD2 (5 bases). The CDR3 is made up of 18 amino acids. Germline V CDR1 and CDR2: LNHNV, YYDKDF (reference sequence). V lost 1 base to trimming and J lost 2 bases, with 21 bases between them. DNA for the CDR3: TGTGCCACCAGCAGAGTTGACGGAGTTGCGGACTCAACCTACGAGCAGTACTTC. The encoded protein is CATSRVDGVADSTYEQYF.

The J gene is TRBJ1-1, the V gene TRBV5-5; D not certain. The germline V gene has CDR1 SGHKS and CDR2 YYEKEE (reference sequence). With 0 bases removed from V and 0 bases from J, the gap between germline ends came to 6 bases. This CDR3 has 14 residues. CDR3: CASSLVLLNTEAFF. CDR3 nucleotide sequence: TGTGCCAGCAGCTTGGTACTTCTGAACACTGAAGCTTTCTTT. Full variable domain (outside the CDR3, taken from reference TRBV5-5 and TRBJ1-1): DAGVTQSPTHLIKTRGQQVTLRCSPISGHKSVSWYQQVLGQGPQFIFQYYEKEERGRGNFPDRFSARQFPNYSSELNVNALLLGDSALYLCASSLVLLNTEAFFGQGTRLTVV.

A remark on this clone: The junction and the germline gene differ at one end; a read error may be behind it. The V gene is TRBV30, the J gene TRBJ1-1; D is possibly TRBD1 (5 bases). CDR1 GTSNPN and CDR2 SVGIG come from the germline V gene (reference sequence). This CDR3 has 13 residues. This CDR3 is CAWMGGSNAEAFF. CDR3 in DNA: TGTGCCTGGATGGGGGGTTCGAACGCTGAAGCTTTCTTT. The entire variable domain, with the rest obtained from reference TRBV30 and TRBJ1-1, is as follows: SQTIHQWPATLVQPVGSPLSLECTVEGTSNPNLYWYRQAAGRGLQLLFYSVGIGQISSEVPQNLSASRPQDRQFILSSKKLLLSDSGFYLCAWMGGSNAEAFFGQGTRLTVV.

V usage is TRBV6-6 and J usage is TRBJ2-3; a possible D gene is TRBD2 (5 bases). This CDR3 has 16 residues. The germline V and J ends were trimmed by 0 bases and 4 bases, with 14 bases remaining between them. The germline V gene has CDR1 MNHNY and CDR2 SVGAGI (reference sequence). The CDR3 region has the DNA TGTGCCAGCAGTTACTCGGTCGGGATCTCCCCAGATACGCAGTATTTT. Its translation: CASSYSVGISPDTQYF.

The CDR3 loop is CASSPLAGEFHEQFF. CDR3 sequence (DNA): TGTGCCAGCTCACCATTGGCGGGGGAGTTCCATGAGCAGTTCTTC. The rearrangement joins TRBV18 to TRBJ2-1; 7 bases are shared with TRBD2. Germline assignment: CDR1 KGHSH and CDR2 LQKENI. After removal of 2 bases from V and 8 bases from J, the junction contained 9 bases not matched to a gene. The CDR3 sequence is 15 residues long.

V is TRBV11-2 and J is TRBJ2-5; D is perhaps TRBD2 (5 bases). The V end lost 0 bases, the J end lost 1 base, and 15 bases lay between the germline ends. Germline V gene data show CDR1 as SGHAT and CDR2 as FQNNGV. The CDR3 covers 17 residues. The DNA of the CDR3 is TGTGCCAGCAGCTTAGATCAAGTTTGGCGGGCCCAAGAGACCCAGTACTTC. Protein sequence: CASSLDQVWRAQETQYF.